A single sample gave rise to the 14 T cell receptor beta chains below, sequenced in a study of shared clonotypes between healthy human individuals. The naive CD8 fraction comprised CD45RO-negative cells positively selected for CCR7 and excluded terminally differentiated effector memory CD45RA+ cells. Clones were read by immunoSEQ multiplex PCR, and TCRdb kept only the in-frame ones, dropping some. Altogether roughly 2 million clones are present, about 95% being singletons, with the ten largest covering about 1.1%. The sample was naive CD8+ T cells sorted from blood. These receptors all come from a man aged 18 to 30 in good health.

This rearrangement joins TRBV4-1 to TRBJ2-5; D uncertain. Germline CDR1 MGHRA, CDR2 YSYEKL. This CDR3 region has 14 residues. Trimming removed 1 base at V and 5 bases at J, with 11 bases between. The CDR3 sequence is CASSQVPGVETQYF. CDR3 nucleotides: TGCGCCAGCAGCCAAGTGCCAGGCGTGGAGACCCAGTACTTC.

The chain recombines TRBV10-2 with TRBJ2-2; TRBD2 matches at 10 bases. Germline V gene sequence: CDR1 WSHSY, CDR2 SAAADI. The J segment lost 7 bases and the V segment lost 6 bases, leaving 11 bases of the junction unmatched. The CDR3 covers 16 residues. CDR3 DNA sequence: TGCGCCAGCAGCCTAGCGGGAGAACCCCCCGTCGGGGAGCTGTTTTTT. It codes for CASSLAGEPPVGELFF.

This chain joins TRBV7-6 and TRBJ2-1; TRBD2 might be the D (5 bases). With 5 bases removed from V and 8 bases from J, the gap between germline ends came to 16 bases. Germline V gene data show CDR1 as SGHVS and CDR2 as FNYEAQ. CDR3 length: 14 amino acids. CDR3 amino acids: CASSPFRPGDEQFF. As DNA, the CDR3 is TGTGCCAGCAGCCCATTCAGACCCGGGGATGAGCAGTTCTTC.

The chain recombines TRBV6-1 with TRBJ2-5, with D possibly being TRBD2 (6 bases). Trimming left V 4 bases short and J 4 bases short, with 13 bases between. The CDR3 extends over 14 amino acids. Germline CDR1 and CDR2: MNHNS and SASEGT. This CDR3 reads CASSVRDFSETQYF. The CDR3 coding sequence is TGTGCCAGCAGTGTCCGGGACTTCTCAGAGACCCAGTACTTC.

Note on this clone: Other DNA sequences within the sample encode an identical CDR3. This chain connects TRBV5-1 to TRBJ2-5, with D hard to call. The CDR3 covers 13 residues. Trimming removed 0 bases from V and 5 bases from J, with 8 bases in between. Per the germline V gene, CDR1 is SGHRS and CDR2 is YFSETQ. The CDR3: CASSLVPEETQYF. The CDR3 DNA follows: TGCGCCAGCAGCTTGGTCCCGGAGGAGACCCAGTACTTC.

V usage is TRBV19 and J usage is TRBJ2-7; 7 bases map to TRBD2. The germline V gene has CDR1 LNHDA and CDR2 SQIVND (reference sequence). The CDR3 spans 15 residues. With V trimmed by 5 bases and J by 3 bases, 10 bases remained unmatched. The DNA of the CDR3 is TGTGCCAGTAGTCTCACGACTAGCAGTCTCTACGAGCAGTACTTC. Translation: CASSLTTSSLYEQYF.

As regards this clone: The sample contains more than one DNA sequence encoding this CDR3. V and J are TRBV7-3 and TRBJ2-3; 10 bases match TRBD2. V was pared by 5 bases and J by 0 bases, with 5 bases of the junction left unmatched. Germline V CDR1 and CDR2: SGHTA, FQGTGA. The CDR3 sequence is 16 residues long. CDR3 in DNA: TGTGCCAGCAGCCCCCTAGCGGGGGCTAGCACAGATACGCAGTATTTT. This sequence encodes CASSPLAGASTDTQYF.

This chain uses TRBV29-1 with TRBJ2-3; D might be TRBD2 (6 bases). In germline, CDR1 is SQVTM, CDR2 ANQGSEA. This CDR3 spans 14 amino acids. V was clipped by 0 bases and J by 2 bases, with 9 bases between them. In DNA form, the CDR3 reads TGCAGCGTTGAAGACCGGGACTTCACAGATACGCAGTATTTT. Its protein product is CSVEDRDFTDTQYF.

Here the CDR3 DNA reads TGTGCCAGCAGCTTTTCAGACCGTTACACCGGGGAGCTGTTTTTT. Its protein product is CASSFSDRYTGELFF. The chain joins TRBV5-7 to TRBJ2-2; D call uncertain. TRBV5-7 falls under the ORF class, with uncertain function. The CDR3 contains 15 residues. Trimming left V 2 bases short and J 3 bases short, with 11 bases between.

The chain couples TRBV9 to TRBJ1-3; no reliable D call. CDR1 is SGDLS and CDR2 is YYNGEE in the germline V gene. The CDR3 spans 14 residues. V was trimmed by 2 bases and J by 0 bases, leaving 6 bases between them. The CDR3 region is CASSVVHSGNTIYF. The CDR3 region has the DNA TGTGCCAGCAGCGTTGTACACTCTGGAAACACCATATATTTT. The complete variable domain, with remaining parts taken from reference TRBV9 and TRBJ1-3, reads DSGVTQTPKHLITATGQRVTLRCSPRSGDLSVYWYQQSLDQGLQFLIQYYNGEERAKGNILERFSAQQFPDLHSELNLSSLELGDSALYFCASSVVHSGNTIYFGEGSWLTVV.

For this clone: Other nucleotide sequences from this sample produce the same CDR3. The V call is TRBV13, the J call TRBJ1-1; perhaps TRBD1 as D (6 bases). Germline V lookup: CDR1 PRHDT, CDR2 FYEKMQ (reference sequence). The CDR3 has 13 amino acids. V lost 1 base and J lost 4, with 7 bases in between. The CDR3 sequence: CASSLEGGTEAFF. CDR3 coding DNA: TGTGCCAGCAGCTTAGAAGGGGGCACTGAAGCTTTCTTT.

The chain is built from TRBV19 and TRBJ2-7, with no clear D. V was cut by 3 bases and J by 2 bases, with 11 bases left in between. Germline CDR1 is LNHDA and CDR2 is SQIVND (reference sequence). The CDR3 has 14 amino acids. The CDR3 coding sequence is TGTGCCAGTAGTATTGGTCTAATAGCCTACGAGCAGTACTTC. It translates to CASSIGLIAYEQYF.

The V gene is TRBV19, the J gene TRBJ2-7; the D is unclear. CDR3 length: 13 amino acids. The germline V gene has CDR1 LNHDA and CDR2 SQIVND (reference sequence). Trimming took off 3 bases at V and 6 bases at J, with 12 bases between the two ends. The CDR3 loop is CASSISGSREQYF. Written as DNA, the CDR3 is TGTGCCAGTAGTATCAGTGGGTCTCGCGAGCAGTACTTC.

V usage is TRBV5-1 and J usage is TRBJ2-7; possible D gene TRBD1, 6 bases. Germline V lookup: CDR1 SGHRS, CDR2 YFSETQ. With 4 bases removed from V and 3 bases from J, the gap between germline ends came to 11 bases. The CDR3 extends over 13 amino acids. The CDR3 DNA sequence: TGCGCCAGCAGCCCAGGGGTTTACTACGAGCAGTACTTC. It encodes CASSPGVYYEQYF. The complete variable domain, with remaining parts taken from reference TRBV5-1 and TRBJ2-7, reads KAGVTQTPRYLIKTRGQQVTLSCSPISGHRSVSWYQQTPGQGLQFLFEYFSETQRNKGNFPGRFSGRQFSNSRSEMNVSTLELGDSALYLCASSPGVYYEQYFGPGTRLTVT.